These T cell receptor beta chains were read from a single sample in a study of blood T cell repertoires in COVID-19. Method: immunoSEQ multiplex PCR; TCRdb's copy keeps in-frame clones and lacks some. This table has more than 25,000 clones, approximately 80% appearing once. Sequencing was performed on peripheral blood. These receptors were taken from a human donor in a cohort sampled during active COVID-19. Each CDR3 is given with its conserved first and last residue. The D gene is left open where the match is weak. Clone size appears in some rows only: once, few, many, or a class for an expanded clone.

few,TRBJ2-1,TRBV7-9,14,.,TGTGCCAGCAGCCCCGGGACTTCTTACAATGAGCAGTTCTTC,CASSPGTSYNEQFF
.,TRBJ2-7,TRBV5-4,15,TRBD1,TGTGCCAGCAGCTCACGGGGACAGGGCGACTACGAGCAGTACTTC,CASSSRGQGDYEQYF
.,TRBJ2-7,TRBV6-2/TRBV6-3,11,.,TGTGCCAGCAGTTACGGGGCCGAGCAGTACTTC,CASSYGAEQYF
.,TRBJ1-1,TRBV5-4,15,.,TGTGCCAGCAGCTTCAATTTCGACTTGAACACTGAAGCTTTCTTT,CASSFNFDLNTEAFF
.,TRBJ1-6,TRBV10-2,13,.,TGCGCCAGCAGGGACAACAATAATTCACCCCTCCACTTT,CASRDNNNSPLHF
.,TRBJ1-1,TRBV2,13,TRBD1,TGTGCCAGCGGACAGGGACGGAGCACTGAAGCTTTCTTT,CASGQGRSTEAFF
.,TRBJ2-3,TRBV6-5,14,TRBD2,TGTGCCAGCAGTCCAGCGGGGCGCACAGATACGCAGTATTTT,CASSPAGRTDTQYF
.,TRBJ2-5,TRBV5-4,14,TRBD2,TGTGCCAGCAGGGAAGCGGGGGGTAAAGAGACCCAGTACTTC,CASREAGGKETQYF
.,TRBJ2-1,TRBV30,16,TRBD2,TGTGCCTGGAGTAGGGGGGATAGCGGGAGAGGGAATGAGCAGTTCTTC,CAWSRGDSGRGNEQFF
.,TRBJ1-1,TRBV5-4,12,.,TGTGCCAGCGGGTCCCAGGGCACTGAAGCTTTCTTT,CASGSQGTEAFF
.,TRBJ1-4,TRBV10-1,18,TRBD1,TGCGCCAGGGACCAGGGGAAGGACAGGCCTGTATTTTATGAAAAACTGTTTTTT,CARDQGKDRPVFYEKLFF
.,TRBJ1-1,TRBV3-1/TRBV3-2,16,.,TGTGCCAGCAGCCAAGTTGTCGCGACATCGAACACTGAAGCTTTCTTT,CASSQVVATSNTEAFF
.,TRBJ2-3,TRBV2,14,.,TGTGCCAGCGGTTCAAACTATGACACAGATACGCAGTATTTT,CASGSNYDTDTQYF
.,TRBJ2-4,TRBV4-2,18,.,TGTGCCAGCAGCCAAGATAAGGGGCTTGGGGTGGGCAAAAACATTCAGTACTTC,CASSQDKGLGVGKNIQYF
.,TRBJ2-7,TRBV9,14,TRBD2,TGTGCCAGCAGCCGGGGGGGCGGCTCCTACGAGCAGTACTTC,CASSRGGGSYEQYF
.,TRBJ2-3,TRBV15,15,.,TGTGCCACCTCGAAGCGGATACCCCCCACAGATACGCAGTATTTT,CATSKRIPPTDTQYF
.,TRBJ1-1,TRBV19,14,.,TGTGCCAGTAGTAAGGAGGTTTCGGGCACTGAAGCTTTCTTT,CASSKEVSGTEAFF
.,TRBJ1-2,TRBV27,15,TRBD1,TGTGCCAGCAGTTTAGGCGGGACAGGGGGCTATGGCTACACCTTC,CASSLGGTGGYGYTF
.,TRBJ1-2,TRBV6-1,15,.,TGTGCCAGCAGTGAAAATACAGGGCACTACTATGGCTACACCTTC,CASSENTGHYYGYTF
.,TRBJ2-3,TRBV7-9,15,TRBD2,TGTGCCAGCAGCTCGAGCGGGGAGAGCACAGATACGCAGTATTTT,CASSSSGESTDTQYF
.,TRBJ1-1,TRBV28,12,.,TGTGCCAGCAGTTCCCAGGCGAATGAAGCTTTCTTT,CASSSQANEAFF
.,TRBJ1-3,TRBV3-1/TRBV3-2,14,.,TGTGCCAGCAGCTTTCTCAAGAGGGCGGACACCATATATTTT,CASSFLKRADTIYF
.,TRBJ1-2,TRBV18,15,TRBD1,TGTGCCAGCTCACCGGGGACAGGGTTTAGTCAGACCTGCACCTTC,CASSPGTGFSQTCTF
.,TRBJ2-3,TRBV21-1,15,.,TGTGCCAGCAGCAGACAGACAGGGGACACAGATACGCAGTATTTT,CASSRQTGDTDTQYF
.,TRBJ2-1,TRBV24-1,16,TRBD1,TGTGCCACCAGTGATTTGTCCGGACAGGGTTGGGATGAGCAGTTCTTC,CATSDLSGQGWDEQFF
.,TRBJ2-7,TRBV3-1/TRBV3-2,16,TRBD2,TGTGCCAGCAGCCCAAATACGGGACTAGATCAGGTCGAGCAGTACTTC,CASSPNTGLDQVEQYF
once,TRBJ1-5,TRBV12-3/TRBV12-4,13,TRBD1,TGTGCCAGCAGTTTAACAGGGGATCAGCCCCAGCATTTT,CASSLTGDQPQHF
.,TRBJ1-6,TRBV9,13,.,TGTGCCAGCAGCGTAGGAGAGCGTTCACCCCTCCACTTT,CASSVGERSPLHF
.,TRBJ1-1,TRBV6-5,15,TRBD1,TGTGCCAGCAAAACAGGGGGCGCTGGGCTCGCTGAAGCTTTCTTT,CASKTGGAGLAEAFF
.,TRBJ1-5,TRBV2,14,TRBD1,TGTGCCAGCAGCTTGAGACAGGGAAATCAGCCCCAGCATTTT,CASSLRQGNQPQHF
once,TRBJ1-1,TRBV18,13,.,TGTGCCAGCTCACCACAAAAGGGGACTGAAGCTTTCTTT,CASSPQKGTEAFF
.,TRBJ2-1,TRBV28,19,TRBD1,TGTGCCAGCAGTGAAACCGGGACAGCCTACGAGGGTGGGAGAAATGAGCAGTTCTTC,CASSETGTAYEGGRNEQFF
.,TRBJ2-1,TRBV3-1/TRBV3-2,15,.,TGTGCCAGCAGCCAAGAGGGAGGCAGTTACAATGAGCAGTTCTTC,CASSQEGGSYNEQFF
few,TRBJ2-3,TRBV28,17,TRBD2,TGTGCCAGCAGTCCCCGACTAGCGCTCGGGGGGACAGATACGCAGTATTTT,CASSPRLALGGTDTQYF
.,TRBJ2-2,TRBV28,14,.,TGTGCCAGCAGTCCCCGGGATACCTGGGGGGAGCTGTTTTTT,CASSPRDTWGELFF
.,TRBJ2-3,TRBV9,15,TRBD2,TGTGCCAGCAGCGCGGTAAGCGGGAGTGTAGATACGCAGTATTTT,CASSAVSGSVDTQYF
.,TRBJ2-1,TRBV15,15,.,TGTGCCACCAGCATTACTAGCAATCCCTACAATGAGCAGTTCTTC,CATSITSNPYNEQFF
.,TRBJ2-7,TRBV4-3,15,.,TGCGCCAGCAGCCAAGACAGGGGCACCTCCTACGAGCAGTACTTC,CASSQDRGTSYEQYF
.,TRBJ2-7,TRBV28,15,TRBD1,TGTGCCAGCAGTTTATGGGGGACAGGATTATACGAGCAGTACTTC,CASSLWGTGLYEQYF
.,TRBJ2-7,TRBV6-5,14,TRBD1,TGTGCCAGCCGGTCGGCAGGGGGTGACTACGAGCAGTACTTC,CASRSAGGDYEQYF
few,TRBJ2-7,TRBV27,14,.,TGTGCCAGCAGTCCCCCAGGGATAACCTACGAGCAGTACTTC,CASSPPGITYEQYF
.,TRBJ2-7,TRBV12-3/TRBV12-4,13,.,TGTGCCAGCAGGCCGGGTAGCTCCTACGAGCAGTACTTC,CASRPGSSYEQYF
.,TRBJ2-7,TRBV28,15,TRBD2,TGTGCCAGCATGTCGACTAGCGGGAGGTTGGTCGAGCAGTACTTC,CASMSTSGRLVEQYF
.,TRBJ2-2,TRBV7-9,16,.,TGTGCCAGCAGCTTCACTTTTCCGGGAGACACCGGGGAGCTGTTTTTT,CASSFTFPGDTGELFF
.,TRBJ2-1,TRBV27,15,TRBD1,TGTGCCAGCAGTCATCCCGGGACAGTCTACAATGAGCAGTTCTTC,CASSHPGTVYNEQFF
.,TRBJ1-2,TRBV9,14,.,TGTGCCAGCAGCGCTGCCTGGGAGGGACCGGGCTACACCTTC,CASSAAWEGPGYTF
.,TRBJ1-1,TRBV28,12,.,TGTGCCGGGAGTACACCGAACACTGAAGCTTTCTTT,CAGSTPNTEAFF
.,TRBJ2-1,TRBV6-5,15,.,TGTGCCAGCAGTTACGAGGGGGAGGGTACGGATGAGCAGTTCTTC,CASSYEGEGTDEQFF
.,TRBJ2-7,TRBV7-2,16,TRBD2,TGTGCCAGCAGCTTAGGGAAGGGACTAGCTCTTTACGAGCAGTACTTC,CASSLGKGLALYEQYF
.,TRBJ2-3,TRBV19,15,TRBD1,TGTGCCAGTAGTGAGGGGACAGGGGAGGCAGATACGCAGTATTTT,CASSEGTGEADTQYF
.,TRBJ1-2,TRBV7-2,17,TRBD1,TGTGCCAGCAGCCCCTACAGGGGACAGGGGAAGAACTATGGCTACACCTTC,CASSPYRGQGKNYGYTF
.,TRBJ2-1,TRBV11-2,16,.,TGTGCCAGCAGCTTAGGTAGGCGGGGAACCTACAATGAGCAGTTCTTC,CASSLGRRGTYNEQFF
.,TRBJ1-2,TRBV7-9,15,TRBD1,TGTGCCAGCAGCGTTACAGGGGGCGTTCGGTATGGCTACACCTTC,CASSVTGGVRYGYTF
.,TRBJ2-2,TRBV4-3,17,TRBD2,TGCGCCAGCAGCCAAGATCCAGCGGGAGCGGACACCGGGGAGCTGTTTTTT,CASSQDPAGADTGELFF
.,TRBJ1-2,TRBV10-3,13,TRBD1,TGTGCCATCAGTCTCGGGACAGGCTATGGCTACACCTTC,CAISLGTGYGYTF
.,TRBJ2-1,TRBV10-3,15,TRBD1,TGTGCCATCAGCAACGACAGGGGGCCCTACAATGAGCAGTTCTTC,CAISNDRGPYNEQFF
.,TRBJ1-1,TRBV5-4,14,.,TGTGCCAGCAAGGATTCAGGGGTTAGCACTGAAGCTTTCTTT,CASKDSGVSTEAFF
.,TRBJ2-2,TRBV5-4,16,.,TGTGCCAGCAGCCCGTGGGGGGATATCAACACCGGGGAGCTGTTTTTT,CASSPWGDINTGELFF
.,TRBJ2-2,TRBV6-5,15,TRBD2,TGTGCCAGCACCCCGGGACTAGTGGGAACCGGGGAGCTGTTTTTT,CASTPGLVGTGELFF
.,TRBJ1-5,TRBV28,18,.,TGTGCCAGCAGTGAACCGGGGAAGTCGAGCCCCACCTCCTCTCCCCAGCATTTT,CASSEPGKSSPTSSPQHF